This T cell receptor beta chain was captured by sequencing in a study of control samples from healthy donors and cancer patients. This clone was picked up one time. Sequenced by immunoSEQ multiplex PCR; TCRdb stores in-frame clones only, minus some. The sample has about 160,000 clones, around 94% seen once. Sequencing input: PBMCs. The sequence came from a man in his sixties with colorectal cancer.

CDR3 amino acids: CASSQLDLLSYNEQFF. CDR3 sequence (DNA): TGCGCCAGCAGCCAATTGGATCTCCTCTCCTACAATGAGCAGTTCTTC. The chain joins TRBV4-1 to TRBJ2-1; no definite D call. Germline CDR1 MGHRA, CDR2 YSYEKL. The CDR3 loop spans 16 amino acids. V was shortened by 2 bases and J by 0 bases, with 11 bases between the two germline ends.